The TCR beta chain described here comes from a study of graft-versus-host responses after intestinal transplantation. Looking at the study overall: Recipients were all induced with anti-thymocyte globulin, then given tacrolimus and steroids for around three years.

Data came from immunoSEQ multiplex PCR; TCRdb stores just in-frame clones and leaves some out. The data hold nearly 25,000 clones, with about 40% observed a single time. This CDR3 is 15 amino acids long. The V gene lost 0 bases and the J gene lost 5 bases, with 14 bases spanning the gap. Germline V gene lookup returns CDR1 SGDLS and CDR2 YYNGEE. The specimen comprised alloreactive CD4+ T cells from a mixed lymphocyte reaction culture, sampled before intestinal transplant. As to subset: CFSE-low proliferating T cells sorted from roughly six-day pre-transplant mixed lymphocyte reaction (GvH or HvG direction). The TCR sequence derives from a human patient who received an intestinal transplant. The chain joins TRBV9 to TRBJ2-5; tentatively, D is TRBD2 (5 bases). The CDR3 region has the DNA TGTGCCAGCAGCGTAGCTCCCGGGGTGGGGGAGACCCAGTACTTC. Protein sequence: CASSVAPGVGETQYF. Complete variable domain (other parts from reference TRBV9 and TRBJ2-5): DSGVTQTPKHLITATGQRVTLRCSPRSGDLSVYWYQQSLDQGLQFLIQYYNGEERAKGNILERFSAQQFPDLHSELNLSSLELGDSALYFCASSVAPGVGETQYFGPGTRLLVL.